This T cell receptor (beta chain) is drawn from a study of blood T cell repertoires in COVID-19. Study in general: COVID-19 samples collected from the United States, Italy and Spain covered acute and convalescent phases. Nucleic acid was either cDNA or gDNA, and it came from T cells, B-cell-depleted T cells, or PBMCs.

V was cut by 5 bases and J by 0 bases, with 10 bases left in between. CDR1 is MNHNY, CDR2 SVGAGI, per germline (reference sequence). The CDR3 contains 14 residues. In the study's own analysis: By means of reference gene primer amplification, nucleated cell counts were estimated. Libraries were prepared by immunoSEQ multiplex PCR; TCRdb keeps only in-frame clonotypes and omits some of them. The V and J calls and the clone size are those of that table, but D and trimming were determined from the DNA. The sample has just under 65,000 clones, more than 75% seen once. V usage is TRBV6-6 and J usage is TRBJ1-2; D is undetermined. The sequence was obtained from a human donor in a cohort sampled during active COVID-19. The sample was peripheral blood. The CDR3 loop reads CASSPPRANYGYTF. CDR3 bases: TGTGCCAGCAGTCCGCCCCGAGCTAACTATGGCTACACCTTC.